A single TCR beta chain is shown here with its context. This specimen comes from a study of T cells in Graves' hyperthyroidism and ophthalmopathy. At the level of the study: Peripheral blood was collected at initial diagnosis, before any treatment.

Regions amplified from RNA transcripts were the TCR beta CDR3 regions. The HTBI set primed first-round TCR CDR3 RT-PCR. TCRdb redid the calling of the multiplex PCR reads with MiXCR, one entry per CDR3 protein. Altogether approximately 300,000 distinct CDR3 sequences are present, roughly 18% being singletons, with the ten largest covering 39%. The length of the CDR3 is 14 residues. Looked up from germline, CDR1 is MDHEN and CDR2 is SYDVKM. V lost 4 bases to trimming and J lost 3 bases, with 10 bases between them. V usage is TRBV28 and J usage is TRBJ1-5, with D perhaps matching TRBD1 (5 bases). The sequenced sample consisted of blood. The TCR was taken from a man between 45 and 60 years old with Graves' ophthalmopathy. The CDR3 DNA follows: TGTGCCAGCAGTTCGGACGGACACAATCAGCCCCAGCATTTT. As protein: CASSSDGHNQPQHF. The complete variable domain, with remaining parts taken from reference TRBV28 and TRBJ1-5, reads DVKVTQSSRYLVKRTGEKVFLECVQDMDHENMFWYRQDPGLGLRLIYFSYDVKMKEKGDIPEGYSVSREKKERFSLILESASTNQTSMYLCASSSDGHNQPQHFGDGTRLSIL.